These 30 T cell receptor beta chains were all obtained from the same sample, sequenced in a study of CD8 T cells in Susac syndrome. Roughly 0.45 to 1 ug RNA was reverse transcribed with random hexamers. TCRdb reanalysed the immunoSEQ multiplex PCR reads using MiXCR and keeps one entry per CDR3 protein. The sample includes around 71,000 distinct CDR3 sequences, under 96% of them seen just once. Input material: CD4+ T cells from PBMCs. The receptors come from a human donor with multiple sclerosis.

The CDR3 is CASSLKGRQNLNYGYTF. The CDR3 nucleotides are TGTGCCAGCAGTTTAAAGGGGCGACAGAACCTTAACTATGGCTACACCTTC. The chain has TRBV27 and TRBJ1-2, with D tentatively TRBD1 (5 bases). The CDR3 loop spans 17 amino acids. V gave up 2 bases and J gave up 1 base, with 17 bases separating them. Germline assignment: CDR1 MNHEY and CDR2 SMNVEV (reference sequence).

The V gene is TRBV4-3, the J gene TRBJ2-5; weak D call: TRBD1 (6 bases). The germline V gene encodes CDR1 LGHNA and CDR2 YSLEER. V was clipped by 4 bases and J by 2 bases, with 14 bases between them. CDR3 size: 15 residues. CDR3 nucleotide sequence: TGCGCCAGCAGCCCCGGGGCTAGGGGGCAAGAGACCCAGTACTTC. Encoded protein: CASSPGARGQETQYF.

The chain carries TRBV3-1 and TRBJ1-5; a possible D gene is TRBD1 (6 bases). The CDR3 spans 14 residues. In germline, CDR1 is LGHDT, CDR2 YNNKEL (reference sequence). Trimming took 3 bases from V and 5 from J, leaving 11 bases between them. CDR3 protein: CASSQAYRDQPQHF. In DNA, the CDR3 is TGTGCCAGCAGCCAGGCTTACAGGGATCAGCCCCAGCATTTT.

V and J are TRBV4-2 and TRBJ1-2; 7 bases match TRBD1. Germline loops: CDR1 LGHNA, CDR2 YNFKEQ. The ends lost 1 base at V and 8 bases at J; junction bases unmatched: 7. The length of the CDR3 is 14 residues. CDR3 amino acids: CASSQVRGRKGYTF. The CDR3 nucleotides read TGTGCCAGCAGCCAAGTGAGGGGGCGCAAGGGCTACACCTTC.

This rearrangement joins TRBV6-1 to TRBJ1-1, with D possibly being TRBD1 (6 bases). The CDR3 extends over 17 amino acids. Deletions cut 6 bases from V and 1 base from J, with 21 bases between. From germline, CDR1 is MNHNS and CDR2 SASEGT. The CDR3 DNA sequence: TGTGCCAGCAGAACCGGGGGCCAGCCCACCGAGAACACTGAAGCTTTCTTT. This codes for CASRTGGQPTENTEAFF.

The chain combines TRBV2 with TRBJ1-5; a possible D gene is TRBD1 (5 bases). Germline CDR1 SNHLY, CDR2 FYNNEI. V lost 1 base to trimming and J lost 10 bases, with 14 bases between them. The CDR3 runs 14 residues. The chain's CDR3 is CASSEERRGSPQHF. CDR3 DNA: TGTGCCAGCAGTGAAGAACGACGGGGGAGCCCCCAGCATTTT.

The chain combines TRBV5-8 with TRBJ1-2, with D maybe TRBD1 (6 bases). The CDR3 sequence is 12 residues long. Between the trimmed V and J ends, which lost 7 bases and 4 bases, there was a span of 11 bases. CDR1 SGHTS and CDR2 YDEGEE come from the germline V gene. The CDR3 spells CASGTRGYGYTF. The CDR3 DNA sequence: TGTGCCAGCGGGACACGTGGCTATGGCTACACCTTC.

V and J are TRBV18 and TRBJ2-5; D not certain. V was cut by 4 bases and J by 3 bases, with 9 bases left in between. The V gene's germline CDR1 is KGHSH and CDR2 LQKENI. The CDR3 is 13 residues long. The CDR3 reads CASSRNVEETQYF. The CDR3 bases are TGTGCCAGCTCACGAAACGTTGAAGAGACCCAGTACTTC.

Only a few counts were recorded for this clonotype. J is TRBJ2-4 and V is TRBV6-2 or TRBV6-3, with D possibly being TRBD1 or TRBD2 (5 bases each). CDR3 length: 15 residues. Germline V gene lookup returns CDR1 MNHEY and CDR2 SVGEGT. Trimming shortened V by 0 bases and J by 8 bases, and 14 bases separated the two germline ends. The CDR3 DNA is TGTGCCAGCAGTTACTCGAGGGGCGCGGTGTACATTCAGTACTTC. Translation: CASSYSRGAVYIQYF.

The chain has TRBV3-1 and TRBJ2-5; 7 nucleotides agree with TRBD1. From germline, CDR1 is LGHDT and CDR2 YNNKEL (reference sequence). The CDR3 is made up of 18 amino acids. Unmatched junction bases numbered 18, after V lost 6 bases and J lost 2 bases. CDR3 residues: CASRRGLFGRGNQETQYF. The CDR3 coding sequence is TGTGCCAGCAGACGCGGGCTCTTTGGCAGGGGGAATCAAGAGACCCAGTACTTC.

For this clonotype: A read error may account for a junction end that differs from germline. This rearrangement joins TRBV11-1 to TRBJ1-2, with D perhaps matching TRBD1 (6 bases). This CDR3 contains 11 residues. Germline-derived CDR1 and CDR2 are SGHAT and FQDESV (reference sequence). This CDR3 reads CASRSSGTQHF. For the CDR3, the DNA is TGTGCCAGCAGATCCTCCGGGACACAGCACTTC.

The chain links TRBV20-1 to TRBJ2-2, with 13 bases aligning to TRBD2. The CDR3 is made up of 14 amino acids. Unmatched junction bases numbered 4, after V lost 6 bases and J lost 6 bases. CDR1 and CDR2 from the germline V gene are DFQATT and SNEGSKA (reference sequence). The CDR3 sequence is CSATSGGAAGELFF. In DNA form, the CDR3 reads TGCAGTGCCACTAGCGGGGGGGCAGCCGGGGAGCTGTTTTTT.

The table lists this clonotype with a count of one. This chain joins TRBV12-3 or TRBV12-4 and TRBJ2-5; the D is unclear. This CDR3 is built from 13 residues. V shed 5 bases and J shed 2 bases, with 9 bases lying between them. The CDR3 DNA sequence: TGTGCCAGCAGTCGACAAGAGCAAGAGACCCAGTACTTC. Its translation: CASSRQEQETQYF.

The chain couples TRBV3-1 to TRBJ1-2; TRBD1 aligns across 9 bases. V lost 4 bases, J lost 6 bases, and 6 bases stayed unmatched. Germline assignment: CDR1 LGHDT and CDR2 YNNKEL (reference sequence). This CDR3 region has 14 residues. In nucleotides, the CDR3 is TGTGCCAGCAGCCCATGGACAGGGGAAGATGGCTACACCTTC. As protein: CASSPWTGEDGYTF.

The V and J genes are TRBV20-1 and TRBJ1-5; 7 nucleotides align to TRBD1. Germline loops: CDR1 DFQATT, CDR2 SNEGSKA (reference sequence). The CDR3 length is 14 residues. After removal of 3 bases from V and 5 bases from J, the junction contained 7 bases not matched to a gene. CDR3 coding DNA: TGCAGTGCTAGCCCCACAGGGGCGGATCAGCCCCAGCATTTT. It specifies CSASPTGADQPQHF.

The CDR3 region is CASSLGDLQETQYF. CDR3 in DNA: TGTGCCAGCAGCTTAGGGGACCTCCAAGAGACCCAGTACTTC. This chain joins TRBV13 and TRBJ2-5; D not certain. The CDR3 contains 14 residues. V dropped 0 bases and J dropped 1 base, with 6 bases sitting between them. The germline V gene has CDR1 PRHDT and CDR2 FYEKMQ (reference sequence).

The rearrangement joins TRBV12-3 or TRBV12-4 to TRBJ1-5; a weak D match, TRBD1 (5 bases). This CDR3 region has 14 residues. V was shortened by 5 bases and J by 3 bases, with 11 bases between the two germline ends. The CDR3 DNA sequence: TGTGCCAGCAGTACGGGACCGCTCAATCAGCCCCAGCATTTT. Translating it yields CASSTGPLNQPQHF.

V is TRBV7-2 and J is TRBJ2-1; D gene unclear. The CDR3 consists of 14 residues. Germline V gives CDR1 SGHTA, CDR2 FQGNSA. V shed 5 bases and J shed 7 bases, with 15 bases lying between them. The CDR3 protein is CASSPELGMNEQFF. CDR3 in DNA: TGTGCCAGCAGCCCCGAGCTAGGGATGAATGAGCAGTTCTTC. Complete variable domain (other parts from reference TRBV7-2 and TRBJ2-1): GAGVSQSPSNKVTEKGKDVELRCDPISGHTALYWYRQSLGQGLEFLIYFQGNSAPDKSGLPSDRFSAERTGGSVSTLTIQRTQQEDSAVYLCASSPELGMNEQFFGPGTRLTVL.

V and J are TRBV7-9 and TRBJ2-7; 7 nucleotides line up with TRBD1. Germline-derived CDR1 and CDR2 are SEHNR and FQNEAQ (reference sequence). There are 15 residues in the CDR3. With V trimmed by 4 bases and J by 8 bases, 14 bases remained unmatched. The CDR3 coding sequence is TGTGCCAGCAGCTCCTCCGGGACAGTGGATTTGAAGCAGTACTTC. Amino acid sequence: CASSSSGTVDLKQYF.

The V gene is TRBV29-1, the J gene TRBJ2-3; D is unresolved. The CDR3 is 11 amino acids. CDR1 SQVTM and CDR2 ANQGSEA come from the germline V gene. The germline V and J ends were trimmed by 7 bases and 2 bases, with 7 bases remaining between them. This chain's CDR3 is CSAETTDTQYF. The CDR3 region has the DNA TGCAGCGCCGAGACCACAGATACGCAGTATTTT.

The chain couples TRBV7-9 to TRBJ2-5; 16 bases are shared with TRBD2. In germline, CDR1 is SEHNR, CDR2 FQNEAQ (reference sequence). The J segment lost 2 bases and the V segment lost 5 bases, leaving 2 bases of the junction unmatched. The CDR3 is made up of 16 amino acids. CDR3 residues: CASSKGLAGGQETQYF. As DNA, the CDR3 is TGTGCCAGCAGCAAGGGACTAGCGGGGGGGCAAGAGACCCAGTACTTC.

This chain links TRBV3-1 with TRBJ2-3, with D perhaps TRBD2 (7 bases). V shed 1 base and J shed 6 bases, with 14 bases lying between them. The CDR3 extends over 15 amino acids. Germline V gives CDR1 LGHDT, CDR2 YNNKEL (reference sequence). CDR3 DNA: TGTGCCAGCAGCCAAGTTGCGGGGGCCAGGGATACGCAGTATTTT. Protein sequence: CASSQVAGARDTQYF.

The rearrangement uses TRBV14 and TRBJ2-7; possible D gene TRBD2, 6 bases. Germline V lookup: CDR1 SGHDN, CDR2 FVKESK. The CDR3 runs to 12 residues. V was clipped by 4 bases and J by 3 bases, with 7 bases between them. This chain's CDR3 is CASSRTIYEQYF. The CDR3 DNA sequence: TGTGCCAGCAGCCGGACTATCTACGAGCAGTACTTC.

This clonotype was seen only once. This chain uses TRBV2 with TRBJ2-5; D gene unclear. Between the trimmed V and J ends, which lost 5 bases and 4 bases, there was a span of 11 bases. The CDR3 is 13 residues long. In germline, CDR1 is SNHLY, CDR2 FYNNEI. CDR3 in DNA: TGTGCCAGCAGTCCAAGGTTGGGAGAGACCCAGTACTTC. Amino acids: CASSPRLGETQYF. The whole variable domain, filled in from reference TRBV2 and TRBJ2-5, reads EPEVTQTPSHQVTQMGQEVILRCVPISNHLYFYWYRQILGQKVEFLVSFYNNEISEKSEIFDDQFSVERPDGSNFTLKIRSTKLEDSAMYFCASSPRLGETQYFGPGTRLLVL.

The genes are TRBV7-2 and TRBJ1-2; 7 bases are shared with TRBD1. Per the germline V gene, CDR1 is SGHTA and CDR2 is FQGNSA. The CDR3 extends over 15 amino acids. V dropped 1 base and J dropped 2; count of bases not matched to a gene: 4. The CDR3 spells CASSLGGTENYGYTF. The CDR3 DNA follows: TGTGCCAGCAGCTTAGGGGGGACAGAGAACTATGGCTACACCTTC.

V usage is TRBV3-1 and J usage is TRBJ1-1; TRBD1 matches at 10 bases. The CDR3 length is 15 residues. The V and J ends lost 4 bases and 3 bases, in that order; junction bases with no gene match: 5. Germline loops: CDR1 LGHDT, CDR2 YNNKEL (reference sequence). The CDR3 region is CASSPMTGGHTEAFF. Here the CDR3 DNA reads TGTGCCAGCAGCCCGATGACAGGGGGCCACACTGAAGCTTTCTTT.

This rearrangement joins TRBV7-9 to TRBJ1-2, with 10 nucleotides matching TRBD1. Germline V lookup: CDR1 SEHNR, CDR2 FQNEAQ (reference sequence). With V trimmed by 5 bases and J by 8 bases, 11 bases remained unmatched. The CDR3 has 15 amino acids. The CDR3 loop is CASSPSQTGGEGYTF. As DNA, the CDR3 is TGTGCCAGCAGCCCCTCCCAGACAGGGGGCGAGGGCTACACCTTC. The complete variable domain, with remaining parts taken from reference TRBV7-9 and TRBJ1-2, reads DTGVSQNPRHKITKRGQNVTFRCDPISEHNRLYWYRQTLGQGPEFLTYFQNEAQLEKSRLLSDRFSAERPKGSFSTLEIQRTEQGDSAMYLCASSPSQTGGEGYTFGSGTRLTVV.

The chain links TRBV3-1 to TRBJ1-1; D call uncertain. V was cut by 1 base and J by 5 bases, with 11 bases left in between. Germline V gene sequence: CDR1 LGHDT, CDR2 YNNKEL (reference sequence). The CDR3 is 14 residues long. For the CDR3, the DNA is TGTGCCAGCAGCCAAGCTAGCGGGAGTACTGAAGCTTTCTTT. It is translated as CASSQASGSTEAFF.

J is TRBJ1-2 and V is TRBV28; 7 nucleotides match TRBD1. CDR1 and CDR2 (germline): MDHEN, SYDVKM. The CDR3 has 15 residues. J was trimmed by 6 bases and V by 3 bases; bases with no gene match: 10. The CDR3 spells CASSFGDRARDGYTF. The CDR3 bases are TGTGCCAGCAGTTTTGGTGACAGGGCTCGGGATGGCTACACCTTC.

The chain uses TRBV15 and TRBJ1-5; D ambiguous. CDR1 and CDR2 (germline): LNHNV, YYDKDF (reference sequence). This CDR3 has 13 amino acids. Trimming removed 3 bases at V and 11 bases at J, with 14 bases between. The CDR3 spells CATSSPPGKAQHF. The CDR3 nucleotides are TGTGCCACCAGCAGTCCTCCGGGAAAAGCCCAGCATTTT.